Sequencing of this TCR beta chain was carried out in a study of T-cell reconstitution after alpha-beta-depleted transplantation in children. Unique molecular identifiers were used in preparing the TCRbeta library. TCRdb used MiXCR to reprocess the PCR reads, holding one entry per CDR3 protein. Of more than 500,000 distinct CDR3 sequences listed, about an eighth are singletons. V lost 1 base and J lost 6; bases outside the gene matches: 13. CDR1 is SGHVS and CDR2 is FQNEAQ in the germline V gene. The CDR3 loop spans 17 amino acids. This chain joins TRBV7-8 and TRBJ2-7, with 9 bases aligning to TRBD2. This clonotype was obtained from a female patient aged 2-10 years who had a stem cell transplant for aplastic anemia, so the T cells may come from the graft donor. This material consisted of PBMCs, mostly from graft donor cells, taken 180 days after TCRalphabeta/CD19-depleted stem cell transplant. The CDR3 sequence: CASSLGFSGSWSGEQYF. Here the CDR3 DNA reads TGTGCCAGCAGCTTAGGATTTAGCGGGAGTTGGTCCGGCGAGCAGTACTTC.